The 5 T cell receptor beta chains presented below share a single source sample, sequenced in a study of cytomegalovirus exposure and HLA in healthy donors. Primers included in the PCR were 60 Vbeta and 13 Jbeta primers. Assay: immunoSEQ multiplex PCR; the TCRdb copy retains only in-frame clones and omits some. Of 95,000 to 100,000 clones in the sample, under 85% were seen once. Input material: PBMCs. These receptors were taken from a man aged 35 to 55 in good health and CMV-seronegative.

This clone turned up a few times. This rearrangement joins TRBV6-5 to TRBJ2-7; 9 bases are shared with TRBD1. Per the germline V gene, CDR1 is MNHEY and CDR2 is SVGAGI. V shed 8 bases, J shed 3 bases, and the junction held 8 bases outside the gene matches. CDR3 length: 14 residues. The chain's CDR3 is CASVATGGGYEQYF. CDR3 coding DNA: TGTGCCAGCGTAGCGACAGGGGGAGGCTACGAGCAGTACTTC.

The rearrangement joins TRBV4-1 to TRBJ1-3, with TRBD1 matching over 7 bases. The CDR3 is made up of 16 amino acids. After removal of 2 bases from V and 0 bases from J, the junction contained 4 bases not matched to a gene. Per the germline V gene, CDR1 is MGHRA and CDR2 is YSYEKL. CDR3 sequence reads: CASSQWDSYSGNTIYF. The CDR3 DNA is TGCGCCAGCAGCCAATGGGACAGCTACTCTGGAAACACCATATATTTT.

The chain links TRBV30 to TRBJ1-5; D is unclear. Between the trimmed V and J ends, which lost 1 base and 4 bases, there was a span of 8 bases. The CDR3 has 13 residues. Germline CDR1 reads GTSNPN; CDR2 reads SVGIG (reference sequence). The CDR3 here is CAWSEEVNQPQHF. The CDR3 nucleotides are TGTGCCTGGAGTGAGGAGGTAAATCAGCCCCAGCATTTT.

The chain is built from TRBV20-1 and TRBJ2-5, with a tentative D call TRBD2 (6 bases). The CDR3 loop spans 11 amino acids. Between the trimmed V and J ends, which lost 6 bases and 4 bases, there was a span of 9 bases. Per the germline V gene, CDR1 is DFQATT and CDR2 is SNEGSKA (reference sequence). The CDR3 DNA follows: TGCAGTGCGACTAGGGGAGAGACCCAGTACTTC. It translates to CSATRGETQYF.

The gene calls are TRBV7-2 and TRBJ2-1, with 14 positions matching TRBD2. The CDR3 contains 15 residues. Germline assignment: CDR1 SGHTA and CDR2 FQGNSA. The V and J ends lost 4 bases and 8 bases, in that order; junction bases with no gene match: 4. The CDR3 bases are TGTGCCAGCAGCTGGGGACTAGCGGGGGTGGATGAGCAGTTCTTC. As protein: CASSWGLAGVDEQFF.